The sequence of this T cell receptor beta chain was determined in a study of blood T cell repertoires in COVID-19. The overall study: Researchers got acute and convalescent COVID-19 samples from the United States, Italy and Spain.

In the original analysis: Reference gene primer amplification yielded estimated nucleated cell counts. Libraries were prepared by immunoSEQ multiplex PCR; TCRdb keeps only in-frame clonotypes and omits some of them. V and J calls and clone size are copied from that table; D and trimming were computed from the DNA. Here the sample spans nearly 45,000 clones, around 79% being singletons. The germline V gene encodes CDR1 SGHNT and CDR2 YENEEA. The CDR3 loop spans 15 amino acids. V lost 6 bases to trimming and J lost 4 bases; unmatched junction nucleotides: 7. The chain has TRBV11-3 and TRBJ2-3; TRBD2 matches 10 bases. The receptor was derived from a human donor in a cohort sampled during active COVID-19. Sample: peripheral blood. This CDR3 reads CASSEEAGGADTQYF. In DNA, the CDR3 is TGTGCCAGCAGTGAAGAAGCGGGAGGGGCAGATACGCAGTATTTT.